This T cell receptor beta chain was captured by sequencing in a study of cytomegalovirus exposure and HLA in healthy donors. In the PCR, 60 Vbeta and 13 Jbeta primers were used. Sequenced by immunoSEQ multiplex PCR; TCRdb stores in-frame clones only, minus some. The sample has fewer than 85,000 clones, around 79% seen once. The CDR3 runs to 15 residues. V dropped 11 bases and J dropped 6 bases, with 25 bases sitting between them. Germline V lookup: CDR1 WSHSY, CDR2 SAAADI. This clone appeared a few times. Its antigen is not identified. Study-wide findings and caveats: Among the sequence variants, a highly shared cluster was likely an artifact of sequencing. Common viral pathogens were later found to be apparently linked to several of the most significant clusters.

Input material: PBMCs. The receptor was derived from a male donor in good health and CMV-seropositive. This chain links TRBV10-2 with TRBJ1-1, with a tentative D call TRBD1 (5 bases). The CDR3 bases are TGCGCCTTGGGAAGGGGCGCTAACGCGGACGCTGAAGCTTTCTTT. Its protein is CALGRGANADAEAFF.